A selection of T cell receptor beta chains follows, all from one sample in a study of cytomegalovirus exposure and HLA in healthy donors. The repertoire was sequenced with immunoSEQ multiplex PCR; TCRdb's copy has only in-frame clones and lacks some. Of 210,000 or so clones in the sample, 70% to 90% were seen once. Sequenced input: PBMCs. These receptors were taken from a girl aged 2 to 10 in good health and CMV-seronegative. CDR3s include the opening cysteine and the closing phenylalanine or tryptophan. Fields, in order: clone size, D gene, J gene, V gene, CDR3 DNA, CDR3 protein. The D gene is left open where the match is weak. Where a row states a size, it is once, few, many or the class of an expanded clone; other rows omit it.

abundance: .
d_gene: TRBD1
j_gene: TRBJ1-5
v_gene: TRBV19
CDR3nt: TGTGCCAGTAGTATAGTGACAGGGTATCCGCAGCCCCAGCATTTT
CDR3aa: CASSIVTGYPQPQHF

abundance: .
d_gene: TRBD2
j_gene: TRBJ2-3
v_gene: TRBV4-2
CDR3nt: TGTGCCAGCAGCCGTCTCGGGACTAGCGATGACACTAGCACAGATACGCAGTATTTT
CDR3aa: CASSRLGTSDDTSTDTQYF

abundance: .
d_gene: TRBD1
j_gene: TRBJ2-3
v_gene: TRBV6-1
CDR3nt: TGTGCCAGCAGTGAAGGGACAGGGGCAGATACGCAGTATTTT
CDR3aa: CASSEGTGADTQYF

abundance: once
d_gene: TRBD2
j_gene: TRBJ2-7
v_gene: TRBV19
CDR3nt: TGTGCCAGTAGTCGGGACTATAACTACGAGCAGTACTTC
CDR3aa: CASSRDYNYEQYF

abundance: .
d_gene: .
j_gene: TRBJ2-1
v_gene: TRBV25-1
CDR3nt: TGTGCCAGCAGTGATAGTGGTCCCTACAATGAGCAGTTCTTC
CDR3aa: CASSDSGPYNEQFF

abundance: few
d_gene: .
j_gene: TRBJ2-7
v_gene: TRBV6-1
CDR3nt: TGTGCCAGCGGGCAGGGTAGTTCCTACGAGCAGTACTTC
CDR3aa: CASGQGSSYEQYF

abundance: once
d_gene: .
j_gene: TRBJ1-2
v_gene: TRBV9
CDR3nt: TGTGCCAGCAGCGTACAGGAGGCCCTTGACTATGGCTACACCTTC
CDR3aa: CASSVQEALDYGYTF

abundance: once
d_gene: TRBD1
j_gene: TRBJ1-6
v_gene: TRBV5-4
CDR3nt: TGTGCCACCTCGAACAGGGGCAATTCACCCCTCCACTTT
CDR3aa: CATSNRGNSPLHF

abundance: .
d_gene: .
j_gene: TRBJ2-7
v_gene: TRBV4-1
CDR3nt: TGCGCCAGCAGCCAAGGTCGGGGGGCGAGCTCCTACGAGCAGTACTTC
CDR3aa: CASSQGRGASSYEQYF

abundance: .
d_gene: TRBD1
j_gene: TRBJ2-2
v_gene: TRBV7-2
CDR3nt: TGTGCCAGCAGCCCGGGGCCTCAGGGGGCGCGCACCGGGGAGCTGTTTTTT
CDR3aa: CASSPGPQGARTGELFF

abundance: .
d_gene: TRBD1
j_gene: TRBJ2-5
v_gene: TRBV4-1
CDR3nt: TGCGCCAGCAGCCATTCTTCAGGGGGAAGGGAAGAGACCCAGTACTTC
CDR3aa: CASSHSSGGREETQYF

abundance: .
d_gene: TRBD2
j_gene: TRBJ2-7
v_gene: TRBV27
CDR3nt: TGTGCCAGCAGATCCAGCGGGAGATCCTACGAGCAGTACTTC
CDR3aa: CASRSSGRSYEQYF

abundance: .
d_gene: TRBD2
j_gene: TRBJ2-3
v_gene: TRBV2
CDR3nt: TGTGCCAGCAGTAAACTAGCGCAAGAGGGAGATACGCAGTATTTT
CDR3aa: CASSKLAQEGDTQYF

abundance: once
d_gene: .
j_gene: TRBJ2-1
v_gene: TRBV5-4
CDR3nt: TGTGCCAGCAGCTTGCCCGGGTTTGAGCAGTTCTTC
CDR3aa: CASSLPGFEQFF